A selection of T cell receptor beta chains follows, all from one sample in a study of STAT5B mutations in CD4+ large granular lymphocyte leukemia. TCRdb keeps only in-frame clones here, not all; method: immunoSEQ multiplex PCR. There are 2,500 to 3,000 clones in the sample; less than 85% occur only once, and approximately 90% lies in the top ten. What was sequenced was PBMCs. Every receptor here comes from a woman in her sixties or seventies with CD4+ T-cell large granular lymphocyte leukemia. Each CDR3 is given without its conserved first and last residue. The listing skips clone size in some rows; elsewhere it reads once, few, many or a size class.

CDR3 protein	V gene	J gene	clone size
ASRIEGGLNEQF	TRBV2	TRBJ2-1	-
ASSFESSYNEQF	TRBV28	TRBJ2-1	-
AIRTTGNNSPLH	TRBV10-3	TRBJ1-6	-
SSSARGEQF	TRBV20-1	TRBJ2-1	-
ASSPIPHTSGRGNQPQH	TRBV11-2	TRBJ1-5	-
ASSLVQGFTEAF	TRBV11-2	TRBJ1-1	-
AISVSDTNEKLF	TRBV10-3	TRBJ1-4	-
ASSGRVGDSEAF	TRBV7-2	TRBJ1-1	few
ASKDPYEQY	TRBV6-5	TRBJ2-7	-
ASSLGLAEQF	TRBV11-3	TRBJ2-1	once
ASSPQRGQTEAF	TRBV7-9	TRBJ1-1	once
ASSQDRVGAGRISSYEQY	TRBV4-3	TRBJ2-7	-
ASSLPVGDKEKLF	TRBV7-9	TRBJ1-4	-
ASNPGSNTGELF	TRBV7-6	TRBJ2-2	-
ASSWGQGDGELF	TRBV27	TRBJ2-2	few
ASVDGAASTYGYT	TRBV7-9	TRBJ1-2	large
ASSLWTGPDRLY	TRBV4-1	TRBJ2-5	-
ASSFSGRNEQF	TRBV27	TRBJ2-1	-
ASRTGTDYDGYT	TRBV19	TRBJ1-2	large
ASSLVYYTDTQY	TRBV5-8	TRBJ2-3	-
ASSLANRAGGYT	TRBV7-8	TRBJ1-2	-
ASSSRAANSGNTIY	TRBV28	TRBJ1-3	-
ASTNQGGGTEAF	TRBV19	TRBJ1-1	-
ASSLAREYYNEQF	TRBV7-9	TRBJ2-1	-
ASSYSNLETQY	TRBV6-5	TRBJ2-5	-
ASSSPGQAQPQH	TRBV7-9	TRBJ1-5	few
ASSLDGVNEQF	TRBV5-1	TRBJ2-1	-
ASSPRVGGNTEAF	TRBV11-1	TRBJ1-1	-
ASSYQAGDTEAF	TRBV7-3	TRBJ1-1	-
ASSGTKSGSSYNEQF	TRBV11-3	TRBJ2-1	-
ASSLEFGELF	TRBV5-1	TRBJ2-2	-
ASSLSLPGWEQY	TRBV7-9	TRBJ2-7	-
ASSLTGGYEQF	TRBV5-1	TRBJ2-1	-
ASSQGRLAGAGEQY	TRBV4-2	TRBJ2-7	-
ASTINYEQY	TRBV7-9	TRBJ2-7	-